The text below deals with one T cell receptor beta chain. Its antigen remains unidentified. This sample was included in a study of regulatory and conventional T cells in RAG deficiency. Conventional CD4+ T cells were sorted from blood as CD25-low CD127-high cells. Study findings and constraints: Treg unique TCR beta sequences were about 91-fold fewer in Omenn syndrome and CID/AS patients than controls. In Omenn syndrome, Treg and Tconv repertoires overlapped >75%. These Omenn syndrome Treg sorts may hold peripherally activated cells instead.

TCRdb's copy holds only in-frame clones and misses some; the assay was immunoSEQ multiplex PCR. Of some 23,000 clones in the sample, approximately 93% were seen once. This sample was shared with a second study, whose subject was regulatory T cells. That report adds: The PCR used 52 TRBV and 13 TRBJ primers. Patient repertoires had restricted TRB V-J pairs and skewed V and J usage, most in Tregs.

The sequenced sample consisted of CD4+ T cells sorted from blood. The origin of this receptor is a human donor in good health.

CDR3 amino acids: CASSSVGGIQPQHF. DNA for the CDR3: TGTGCCAGCAGCTCCGTCGGAGGGATACAGCCCCAGCATTTT. This chain connects TRBV7-9 to TRBJ1-5, with D hard to call. In germline, CDR1 is SEHNR, CDR2 FQNEAQ (reference sequence). Trimming cost V 4 bases and J 7 bases, with 14 bases left between them. CDR3 length: 14 amino acids.